The sequence of this T cell receptor (beta chain) was determined in a study of blood T cell repertoires in COVID-19. Study details: Samples representing acute and convalescent COVID-19 were sourced from the United States, Italy and Spain.

The CDR3 is made up of 15 amino acids. Germline V CDR1 and CDR2: SGHRS, YFSETQ. V shed 3 bases and J shed 6 bases, with 13 bases lying between them. TCRdb keeps only in-frame clones here, not all; method: immunoSEQ multiplex PCR. The repertoire holds 250,000 to 400,000 clones, with about nine tenths as singletons. This receptor was identified in a woman aged 25 to 39 with COVID-19, enrolled during active disease. V is TRBV5-1 and J is TRBJ1-6, with D perhaps matching TRBD1 (6 bases). Input material: peripheral blood. This chain's CDR3 is CASSYGTSGNSPLHF. The CDR3 nucleotides read TGCGCCAGCAGCTATGGGACATCCGGTAATTCACCCCTCCACTTT.